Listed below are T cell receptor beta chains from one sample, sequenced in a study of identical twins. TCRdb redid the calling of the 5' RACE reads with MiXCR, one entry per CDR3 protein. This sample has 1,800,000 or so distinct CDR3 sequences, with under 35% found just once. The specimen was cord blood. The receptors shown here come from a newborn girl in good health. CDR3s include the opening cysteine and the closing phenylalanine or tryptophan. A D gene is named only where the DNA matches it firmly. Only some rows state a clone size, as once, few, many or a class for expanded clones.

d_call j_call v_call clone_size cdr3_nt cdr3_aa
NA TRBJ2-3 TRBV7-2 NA TGTGCCAGCAGCGACATCAGACATACGCAGTATTTT CASSDIRHTQYF
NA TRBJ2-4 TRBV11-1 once TGTGCCAGCGGCTTAGCGGTACGGGAGTCAGCCAAAAACATTCAGTACTTC CASGLAVRESAKNIQYF
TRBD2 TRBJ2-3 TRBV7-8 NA TGTGCCAGCAGCTCGAAGCGGGGGCCCACAGATACGCAGTATTTT CASSSKRGPTDTQYF
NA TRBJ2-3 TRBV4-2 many TGTGCCAGCAGCCAAGAGGGGGCGTTCACAGATACGCAGTATTTT CASSQEGAFTDTQYF
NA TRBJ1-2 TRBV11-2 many TGTGCCAGCAGCTTAGTGGCGGGGGGTAGCTATGGCTACACCTTC CASSLVAGGSYGYTF
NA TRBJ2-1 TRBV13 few TGTGCCAGCAGCTCCCCGGGACCCAAGTGGAATGAGCAGTTCTTC CASSSPGPKWNEQFF
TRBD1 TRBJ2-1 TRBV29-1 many TGCAGCGTTGCCGGACAGGGGTCAGTCCATGAGCAGTTCTTC CSVAGQGSVHEQFF
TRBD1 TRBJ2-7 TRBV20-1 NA TGCAGTGCCCAACCGGGACAGGGGTCCTACGAGCAGTACTTC CSAQPGQGSYEQYF
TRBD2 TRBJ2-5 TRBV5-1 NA TGCGCCAGCAGCTTGGCGGCTAGCGGGGTCGTTTCAGAGACCCAGTACTTC CASSLAASGVVSETQYF
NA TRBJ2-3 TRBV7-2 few TGTGCCAGCGGCCAACTAGCAGGGGGCACAGATACGCAGTATTTT CASGQLAGGTDTQYF
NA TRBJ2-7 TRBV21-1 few TGTGCCGGCACAGGGGGCTCGTACGAGCAGTACTTC CAGTGGSYEQYF